This record concerns one T cell receptor (beta chain) sequence. Its antigen is unknown. The data were taken from a study of T cells after posttransplantation cyclophosphamide. Profiling relied on immunoSEQ multiplex PCR, and the TCRdb table lists in-frame clones only, not all of them. The sample shows some 18,000 clones, around 90% of them seen only once. Cyclophosphamide on days +3 and +4 followed busulfan-fludarabine conditioning and a marrow graft. Germline V gives CDR1 SGDLS, CDR2 YYNGEE. V lost 2 bases to trimming and J lost 5 bases; unmatched junction nucleotides: 6. This CDR3 has 15 amino acids. Findings of the study overall: Skin or GI-infiltrating T cells shared few TRB sequences with blood. After PTCy, TRB diversity resembled that of CNI/methotrexate controls.

The sequence was collected from a female patient aged 40 to 50 who received an allogeneic stem cell transplant from a related donor, was CMV-positive, and had no GVHD. These T cells may partly come from the graft donor. The chain joins TRBV9 to TRBJ2-7; 11 bases are a match to TRBD2. Sequencing was performed on PBMCs, taken after allogeneic stem cell transplant with posttransplant cyclophosphamide. Here the CDR3 DNA reads TGTGCCAGCAGCGTTAGCGGGAGGGCCTTCGACGAGCAGTACTTC. Translated, it gives CASSVSGRAFDEQYF.